This entry lists 9 T cell receptor beta chains sequenced from one sample in a study of T cells after somatic rescue of genetic block. This table comes from immunoSEQ multiplex PCR, and its TCRdb copy is limited to in-frame clones, with some not included. The sample holds several thousand clones, around 86% seen once. Sequenced material: peripheral blood mononuclear cells (PBMCs). The receptors were gathered from a boy aged 5-17 years.

The CDR3 DNA is TGTGCCAGCAGCTTAAGTTCCCGGGGAGGCTCACCCCTCCACTTT. It specifies CASSLSSRGGSPLHF. The chain has TRBV11-1 and TRBJ1-6; no clear D. With 2 bases removed from V and 10 bases from J, the gap between germline ends came to 15 bases. The germline V gene encodes CDR1 SGHAT and CDR2 FQDESV (reference sequence). This CDR3 is built from 15 residues.

The gene calls are TRBV29-1 and TRBJ1-2, with 7 bases identical to TRBD1. V dropped 6 bases and J dropped 5; count of bases not matched to a gene: 6. This CDR3 region has 12 residues. From germline, CDR1 is SQVTM and CDR2 ANQGSEA. This chain's CDR3 is CSVDGQAYGYTF. CDR3 in DNA: TGCAGCGTCGATGGACAGGCATATGGCTACACCTTC.

The gene calls are TRBV7-2 and TRBJ1-5; D gene unclear. Per the germline V gene, CDR1 is SGHTA and CDR2 is FQGNSA. Trimming removed 1 base from V and 0 bases from J, with 7 bases in between. CDR3 length: 15 amino acids. CDR3 protein: CASSLELDSNQPQHF. The CDR3 coding sequence is TGTGCCAGCAGCTTAGAGCTAGATAGCAATCAGCCCCAGCATTTT.

The rearrangement links TRBV18 to TRBJ1-4; TRBD1 might be the D (5 bases). The CDR3 length is 14 residues. Germline V gene lookup returns CDR1 KGHSH and CDR2 LQKENI. Trimming removed 3 bases at V and 0 bases at J, with 5 bases between. The CDR3 sequence is CASSPTATNEKLFF. CDR3 DNA: TGTGCCAGCTCACCGACAGCAACTAATGAAAAACTGTTTTTT.

The gene calls are TRBV5-6 and TRBJ1-2; no definite D call. The germline gives CDR1 SGHDT, CDR2 YYEEEE. CDR3 length: 14 residues. Trimming stripped 1 base from V and 0 bases from J, with 7 bases between. The CDR3 reads CASSLKGSNYGYTF. CDR3 sequence (DNA): TGTGCCAGCAGCTTGAAGGGCTCTAACTATGGCTACACCTTC.

The chain has TRBV15 and TRBJ2-5; D is perhaps TRBD1 (5 bases). V gave up 1 base and J gave up 5 bases, with 14 bases separating them. CDR3 length equals 15 residues. CDR1 and CDR2 from the germline V gene are LNHNV and YYDKDF (reference sequence). This chain's CDR3 is CATSRAIPGLETQYF. The DNA for the CDR3 is TGTGCCACCAGCAGAGCGATCCCAGGGTTGGAGACCCAGTACTTC. Supplemented by reference TRBV15 and TRBJ2-5, the full variable domain reads DAMVIQNPRYQVTQFGKPVTLSCSQTLNHNVMYWYQQKSSQAPKLLFHYYDKDFNNEADTPDNFQSRRPNTSFCFLDIRSPGLGDTAMYLCATSRAIPGLETQYFGPGTRLLVL.

The chain joins TRBV19 to TRBJ2-5, with 13 bases fitting TRBD2. The trim removed 5 bases at V and 0 bases at J, leaving 6 bases unmatched. The CDR3 length is 17 residues. Per the germline V gene, CDR1 is LNHDA and CDR2 is SQIVND (reference sequence). As DNA, the CDR3 is TGTGCCAGTAGTTTAGGACTAGCGGGGGTGTACCAAGAGACCCAGTACTTC. This gives the protein CASSLGLAGVYQETQYF.

This chain links TRBV4-3 with TRBJ2-7, with TRBD1 matching 8 bases. J was trimmed by 7 bases and V by 0 bases; bases with no gene match: 14. Per the germline V gene, CDR1 is LGHNA and CDR2 is YSLEER. The CDR3 is made up of 17 amino acids. The CDR3 loop is CASSQEFGATGGREQYF. The CDR3 nucleotides are TGCGCCAGCAGCCAAGAATTTGGGGCAACAGGGGGACGGGAGCAGTACTTC.

The chain has TRBV6-1 and TRBJ2-3; D possibly corresponds to TRBD1 (6 bases). Between the trimmed V and J ends, which lost 0 bases and 1 base, there was a span of 11 bases. Looked up from germline, CDR1 is MNHNS and CDR2 is SASEGT. The CDR3 is 16 amino acids. CDR3 loop: CASSEAWTDGTDTQYF. The CDR3 DNA is TGTGCCAGCAGTGAAGCTTGGACAGACGGCACAGATACGCAGTATTTT.